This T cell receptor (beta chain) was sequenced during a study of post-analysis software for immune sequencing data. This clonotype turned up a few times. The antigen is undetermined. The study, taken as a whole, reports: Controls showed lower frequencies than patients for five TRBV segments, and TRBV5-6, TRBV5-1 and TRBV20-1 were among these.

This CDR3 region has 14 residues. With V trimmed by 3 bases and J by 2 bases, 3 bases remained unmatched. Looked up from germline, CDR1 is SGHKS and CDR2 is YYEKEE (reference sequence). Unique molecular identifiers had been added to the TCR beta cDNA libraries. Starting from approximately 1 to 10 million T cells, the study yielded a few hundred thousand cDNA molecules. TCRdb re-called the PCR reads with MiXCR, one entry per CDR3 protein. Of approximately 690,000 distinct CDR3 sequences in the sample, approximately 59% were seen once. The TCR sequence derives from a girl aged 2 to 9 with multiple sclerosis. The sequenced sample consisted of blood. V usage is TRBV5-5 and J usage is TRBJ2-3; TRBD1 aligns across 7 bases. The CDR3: CASSSGQITDTQYF. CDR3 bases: TGTGCCAGCAGCTCGGGACAGATCACAGATACGCAGTATTTT.